The present T cell receptor (beta chain) was sequenced within a study of blood T cell repertoires in COVID-19. Using immunoSEQ multiplex PCR, the repertoire was profiled, and TCRdb retains in-frame clones only, with some absent. This sample has roughly 400,000 clones; nearly 90% occur once, and the top ten carry about 1.7%. Looked up from germline, CDR1 is SGHTA and CDR2 is FQGTGA. V was cut by 1 base and J by 3 bases, with 14 bases left in between. The CDR3 extends over 16 amino acids. V and J are TRBV7-3 and TRBJ2-3; D is perhaps TRBD2 (7 bases). The TCR originated in a woman under 40 who had recovered from COVID-19. What was sequenced was PBMCs or T cells enriched from blood (not recorded which). The CDR3 nucleotides are TGTGCCAGCAGCTTAAGAGGGGGGGTTAATACAGATACGCAGTATTTT. It yields the protein CASSLRGGVNTDTQYF.